This T cell receptor beta chain came from a study of technical replicates of blood from a handful of donors. The assay was immunoSEQ multiplex PCR, and TCRdb's table has in-frame clones only and misses some. The table records tens of thousands of clones, 75% to 85% of them present only once. Looked up from germline, CDR1 is SGHNT and CDR2 is YYREEE (reference sequence). The length of the CDR3 is 13 residues. Trimming at V came to 5 bases and at J to 3 bases, leaving 1 base not matched to a gene. The rearrangement uses TRBV5-4 and TRBJ2-7; 11 positions agree with TRBD1. The sequenced sample consisted of PBMCs. The clonotype originates from a human donor in good health. Some clones in this sample may be carry-over from other donors' samples. CDR3: CASRGTGGYEQYF. CDR3 bases: TGTGCCAGCAGGGGGACAGGGGGCTACGAGCAGTACTTC. Looking up the rest from reference TRBV5-4 and TRBJ2-7 gives the full variable domain: ETGVTQSPTHLIKTRGQQVTLRCSSQSGHNTVSWYQQALGQGPQFIFQYYREEENGRGNFPPRFSGLQFPNYSSELNVNALELDDSALYLCASRGTGGYEQYFGPGTRLTVT.